The clone carrying this TCR beta chain was seen once. Antigen unknown. Other DNA sequences in this specimen translate into the identical CDR3. These data originate in a study of shared clonotypes between healthy human individuals. Study overall: Three plates each covered CD4 naive and memory; CD8 naive two, CD8 memory one.

Germline values: CDR1 SGHTA, CDR2 FQGNSA. This CDR3 has 12 amino acids. V was cut by 4 bases and J by 2 bases, with 5 bases left in between. The table came from immunoSEQ multiplex PCR; TCRdb's copy has only in-frame clones and leaves some out. The data hold some 980,000 clones, with around 80% observed a single time. Notes on the study in general: Naive CD4 clonotypes were shared across several donors at about 5%.

The sequencing input was memory CD4+ T cells sorted from blood. Indicated subset: CD45RA-negative fraction. The sequence derives from a young man in good health. The rearrangement joins TRBV7-2 to TRBJ1-2; D call uncertain. In DNA, the CDR3 is TGTGCCAGCAGCTATGTAAACTATGGCTACACCTTC. Its protein is CASSYVNYGYTF.